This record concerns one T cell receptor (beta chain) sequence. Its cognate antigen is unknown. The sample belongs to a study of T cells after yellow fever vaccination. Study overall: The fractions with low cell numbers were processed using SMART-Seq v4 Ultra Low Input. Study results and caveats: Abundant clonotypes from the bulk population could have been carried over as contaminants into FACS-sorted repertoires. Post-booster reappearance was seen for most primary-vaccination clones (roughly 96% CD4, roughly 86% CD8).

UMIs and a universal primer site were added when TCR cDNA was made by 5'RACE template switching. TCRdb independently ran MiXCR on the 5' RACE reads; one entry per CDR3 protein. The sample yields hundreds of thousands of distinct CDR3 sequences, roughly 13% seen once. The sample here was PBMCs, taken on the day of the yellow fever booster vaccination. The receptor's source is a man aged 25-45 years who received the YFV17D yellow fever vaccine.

CDR3 residues: CASSSQVGGGEKLFF. The DNA for the CDR3 is TGTGCCAGCAGCTCCCAGGTCGGGGGAGGTGAAAAACTGTTTTTT. The V and J genes are TRBV7-2 and TRBJ1-4; weak D call: TRBD1 (5 bases). The V end lost 4 bases, the J end lost 7 bases, and 16 bases lay between the germline ends. The germline gives CDR1 SGHTA, CDR2 FQGNSA. The CDR3 sequence is 15 residues long. Variable domain in full (rest from reference TRBV7-2 and TRBJ1-4): GAGVSQSPSNKVTEKGKDVELRCDPISGHTALYWYRQSLGQGLEFLIYFQGNSAPDKSGLPSDRFSAERTGGSVSTLTIQRTQQEDSAVYLCASSSQVGGGEKLFFGSGTQLSVL.